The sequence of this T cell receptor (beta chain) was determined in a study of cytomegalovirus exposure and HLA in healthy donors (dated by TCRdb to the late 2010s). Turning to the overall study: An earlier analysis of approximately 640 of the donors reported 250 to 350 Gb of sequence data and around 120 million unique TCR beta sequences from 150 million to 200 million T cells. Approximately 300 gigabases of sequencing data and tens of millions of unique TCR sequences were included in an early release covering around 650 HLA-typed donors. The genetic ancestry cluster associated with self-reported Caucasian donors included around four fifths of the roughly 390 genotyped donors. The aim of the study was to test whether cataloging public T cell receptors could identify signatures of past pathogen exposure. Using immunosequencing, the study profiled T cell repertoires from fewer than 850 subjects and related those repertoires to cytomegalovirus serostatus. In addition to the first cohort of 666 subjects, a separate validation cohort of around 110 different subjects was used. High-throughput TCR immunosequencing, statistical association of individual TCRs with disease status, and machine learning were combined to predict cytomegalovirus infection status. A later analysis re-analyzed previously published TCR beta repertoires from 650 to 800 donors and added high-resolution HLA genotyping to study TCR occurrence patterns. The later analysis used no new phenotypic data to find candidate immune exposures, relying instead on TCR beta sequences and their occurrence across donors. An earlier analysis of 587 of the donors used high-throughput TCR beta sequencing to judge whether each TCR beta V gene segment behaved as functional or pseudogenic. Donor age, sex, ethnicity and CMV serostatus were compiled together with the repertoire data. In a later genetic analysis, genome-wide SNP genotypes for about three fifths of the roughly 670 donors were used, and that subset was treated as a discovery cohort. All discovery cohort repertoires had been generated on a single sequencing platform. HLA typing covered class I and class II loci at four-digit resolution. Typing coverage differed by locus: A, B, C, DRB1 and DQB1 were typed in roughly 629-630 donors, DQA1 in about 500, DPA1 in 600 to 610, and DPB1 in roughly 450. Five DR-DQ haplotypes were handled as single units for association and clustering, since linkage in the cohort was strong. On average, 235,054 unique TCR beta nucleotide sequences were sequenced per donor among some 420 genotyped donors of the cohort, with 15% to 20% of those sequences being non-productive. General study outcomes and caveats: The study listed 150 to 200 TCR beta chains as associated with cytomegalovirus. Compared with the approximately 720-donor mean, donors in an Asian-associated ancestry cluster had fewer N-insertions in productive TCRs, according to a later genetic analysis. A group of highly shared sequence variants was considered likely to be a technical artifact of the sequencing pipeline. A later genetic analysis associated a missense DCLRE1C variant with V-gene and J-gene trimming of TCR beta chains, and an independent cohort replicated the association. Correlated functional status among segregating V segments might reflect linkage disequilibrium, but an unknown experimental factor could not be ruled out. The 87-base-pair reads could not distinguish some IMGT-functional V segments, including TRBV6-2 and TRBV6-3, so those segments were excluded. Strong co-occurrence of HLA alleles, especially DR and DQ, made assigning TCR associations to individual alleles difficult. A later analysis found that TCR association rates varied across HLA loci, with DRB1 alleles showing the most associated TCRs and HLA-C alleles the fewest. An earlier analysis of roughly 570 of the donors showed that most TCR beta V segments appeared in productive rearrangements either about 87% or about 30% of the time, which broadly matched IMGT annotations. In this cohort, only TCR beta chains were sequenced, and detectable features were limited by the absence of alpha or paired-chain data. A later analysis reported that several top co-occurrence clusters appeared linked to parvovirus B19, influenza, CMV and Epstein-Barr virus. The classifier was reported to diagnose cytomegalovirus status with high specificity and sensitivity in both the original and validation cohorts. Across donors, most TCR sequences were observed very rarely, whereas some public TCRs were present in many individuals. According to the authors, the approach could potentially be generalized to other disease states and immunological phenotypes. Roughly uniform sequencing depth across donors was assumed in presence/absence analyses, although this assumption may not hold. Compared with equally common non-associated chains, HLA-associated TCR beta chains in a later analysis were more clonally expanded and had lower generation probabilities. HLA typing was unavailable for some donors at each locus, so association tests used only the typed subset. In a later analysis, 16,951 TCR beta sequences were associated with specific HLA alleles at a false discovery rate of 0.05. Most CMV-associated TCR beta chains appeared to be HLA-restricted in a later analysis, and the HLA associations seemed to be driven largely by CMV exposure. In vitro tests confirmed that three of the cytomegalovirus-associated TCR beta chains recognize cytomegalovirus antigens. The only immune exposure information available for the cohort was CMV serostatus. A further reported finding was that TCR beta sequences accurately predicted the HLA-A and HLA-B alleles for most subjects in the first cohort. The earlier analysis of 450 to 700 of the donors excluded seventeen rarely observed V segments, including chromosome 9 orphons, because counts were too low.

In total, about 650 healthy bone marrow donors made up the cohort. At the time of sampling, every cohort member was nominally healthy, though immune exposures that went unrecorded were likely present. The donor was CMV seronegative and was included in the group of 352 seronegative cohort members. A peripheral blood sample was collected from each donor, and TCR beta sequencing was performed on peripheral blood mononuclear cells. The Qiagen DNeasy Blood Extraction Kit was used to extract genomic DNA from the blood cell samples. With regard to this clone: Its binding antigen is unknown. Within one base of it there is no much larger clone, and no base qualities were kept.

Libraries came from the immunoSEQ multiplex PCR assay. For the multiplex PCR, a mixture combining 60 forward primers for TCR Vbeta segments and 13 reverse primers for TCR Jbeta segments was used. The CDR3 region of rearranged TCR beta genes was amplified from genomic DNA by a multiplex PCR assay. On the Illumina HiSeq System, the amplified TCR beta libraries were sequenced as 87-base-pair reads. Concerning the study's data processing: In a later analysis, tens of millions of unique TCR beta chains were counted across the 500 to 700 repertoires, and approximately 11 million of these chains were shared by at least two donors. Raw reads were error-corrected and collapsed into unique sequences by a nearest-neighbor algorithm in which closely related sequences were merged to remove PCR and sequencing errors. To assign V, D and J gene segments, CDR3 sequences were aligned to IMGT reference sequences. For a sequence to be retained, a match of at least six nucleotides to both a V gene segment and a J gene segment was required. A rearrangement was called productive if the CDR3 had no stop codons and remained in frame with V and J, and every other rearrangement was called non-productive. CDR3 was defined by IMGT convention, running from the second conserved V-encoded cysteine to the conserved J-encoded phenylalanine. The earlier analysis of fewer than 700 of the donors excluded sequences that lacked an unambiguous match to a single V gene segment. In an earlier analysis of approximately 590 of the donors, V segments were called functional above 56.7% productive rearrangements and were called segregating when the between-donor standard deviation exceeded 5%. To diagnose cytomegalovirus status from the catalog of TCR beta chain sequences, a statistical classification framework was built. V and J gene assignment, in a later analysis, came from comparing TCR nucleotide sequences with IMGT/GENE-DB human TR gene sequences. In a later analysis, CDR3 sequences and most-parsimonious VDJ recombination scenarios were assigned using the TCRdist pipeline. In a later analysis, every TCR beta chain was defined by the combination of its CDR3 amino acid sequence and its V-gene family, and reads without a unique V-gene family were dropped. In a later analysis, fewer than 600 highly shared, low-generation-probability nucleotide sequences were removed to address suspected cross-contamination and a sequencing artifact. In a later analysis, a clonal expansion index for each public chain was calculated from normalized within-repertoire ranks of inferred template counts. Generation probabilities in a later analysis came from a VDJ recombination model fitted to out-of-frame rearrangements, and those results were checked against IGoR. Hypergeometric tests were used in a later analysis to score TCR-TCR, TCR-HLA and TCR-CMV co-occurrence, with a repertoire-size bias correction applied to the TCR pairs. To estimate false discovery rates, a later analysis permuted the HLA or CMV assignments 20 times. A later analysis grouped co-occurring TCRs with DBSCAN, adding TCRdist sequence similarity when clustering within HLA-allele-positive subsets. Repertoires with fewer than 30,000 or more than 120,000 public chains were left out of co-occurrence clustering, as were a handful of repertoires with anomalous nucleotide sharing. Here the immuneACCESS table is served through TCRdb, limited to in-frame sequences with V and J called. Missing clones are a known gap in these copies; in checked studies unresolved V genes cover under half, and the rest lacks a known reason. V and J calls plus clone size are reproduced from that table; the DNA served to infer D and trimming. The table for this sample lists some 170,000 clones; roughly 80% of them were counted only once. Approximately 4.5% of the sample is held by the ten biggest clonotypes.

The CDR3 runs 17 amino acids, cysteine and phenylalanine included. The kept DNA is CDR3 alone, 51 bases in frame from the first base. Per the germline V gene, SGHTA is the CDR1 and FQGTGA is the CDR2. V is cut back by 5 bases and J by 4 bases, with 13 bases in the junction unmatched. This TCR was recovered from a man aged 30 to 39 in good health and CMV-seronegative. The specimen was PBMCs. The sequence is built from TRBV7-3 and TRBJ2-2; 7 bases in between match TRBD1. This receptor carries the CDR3 CASSLLGGSGGTGELFF. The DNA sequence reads TGTGCCAGCAGCCTTCTAGGGGGCTCTGGAGGCACCGGGGAGCTGTTTTTT.